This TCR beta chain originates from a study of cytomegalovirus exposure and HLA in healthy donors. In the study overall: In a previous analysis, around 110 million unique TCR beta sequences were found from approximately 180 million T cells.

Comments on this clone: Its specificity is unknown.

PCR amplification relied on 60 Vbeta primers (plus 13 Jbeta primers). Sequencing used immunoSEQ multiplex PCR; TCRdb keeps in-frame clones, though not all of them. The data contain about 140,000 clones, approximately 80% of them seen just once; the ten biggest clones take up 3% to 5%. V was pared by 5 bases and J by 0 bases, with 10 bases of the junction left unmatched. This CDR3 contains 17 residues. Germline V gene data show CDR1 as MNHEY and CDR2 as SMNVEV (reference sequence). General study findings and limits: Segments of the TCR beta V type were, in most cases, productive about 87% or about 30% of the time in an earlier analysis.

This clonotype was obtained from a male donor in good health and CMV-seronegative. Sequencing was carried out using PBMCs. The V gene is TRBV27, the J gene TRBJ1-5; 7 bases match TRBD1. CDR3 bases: TGTGCCAGCAGTGTTGATGGCAGGGGGTTTAGCAATCAGCCCCAGCATTTT. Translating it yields CASSVDGRGFSNQPQHF.